A selection of T cell receptor beta chains follows, all from one sample in a study of tumor-infiltrating lymphocytes in primary liver carcinoma. Via MiXCR, TCRdb re-called the multiplex PCR reads, giving one row per CDR3 protein. The sample holds more than 90,000 distinct CDR3 sequences, approximately 70% seen once. Sequences were obtained from liver tumor tissue from sampling region 2. The receptors stem from a woman in her sixties with primary liver carcinoma and hepatitis B virus infection. The CDR3 runs from the conserved cysteine through the conserved F or W. The D gene is left open where the match is weak. Only part of the rows carry a size: once, few, many, or a class if the clone is expanded.

v_gene	d_gene	j_gene	abundance	CDR3aa	CDR3nt
TRBV20-1	.	TRBJ2-3	few	CSARRSPTDTQYF	TGCAGTGCTAGGAGGAGTCCTACAGATACCCAGTATTTT
TRBV18	TRBD1	TRBJ2-1	.	CASSPSGGQNNEQFF	TGTGCCAGCTCACCCTCAGGGGGCCAAAACAATGAGCAGTTCTTC
TRBV5-1	.	TRBJ2-1	.	CASSLRSDSTYNVQFF	TGCGCCAGCAGCTTGAGGTCAGACAGTACCTACAATGTGCAGTTCTTC
TRBV18	TRBD1	TRBJ2-3	.	CGSSHRDRGPGTDTQYF	TGTGGCAGCTCACACCGGGACAGGGGGCCGGGCACAGATACGCAGTATTTT
TRBV12-3/TRBV12-4	.	TRBJ2-7	many	CASSLFEQYF	TGTGCCAGCAGTTTATTCGAGCAGTACTTC
TRBV5-1	.	TRBJ2-1	many	CASCTGTSSYNEQFF	TGCGCCAGCTGTACCGGGACGAGCTCCTACAATGAGCAGTTCTTC
TRBV6-1	.	TRBJ1-5	.	CAGAKVESQPQHF	TGTGCCGGCGCGAAGGTGGAGAGTCAGCCCCAGCATTTT
TRBV6-1	TRBD1	TRBJ2-7	.	CVSTGTGYHEQYF	TGTGTCAGTACCGGGACAGGGTACCACGAGCAATACTTC
TRBV11-2	.	TRBJ2-5	.	CASNSEGGVRGATSQYF	TGTGCCAGCAACTCTGAAGGGGGTGTCCGGGGGGCAACGAGCCAGTACTTC
TRBV5-1	TRBD2	TRBJ2-7	few	CASIRTSSGRVYEQYF	TGCGCCAGCATCAGGACCTCTAGCGGGAGGGTCTACGAGCAGTACTTC
TRBV13	TRBD2	TRBJ2-1	.	CTSSPRDYNNEQFF	TGTACCAGCAGCCCCAGGGACTACAACAATGAGCAGTTCTTC
TRBV28	.	TRBJ2-7	.	CASNPIGVWFEQYF	TGTGCCAGCAACCCGATAGGGGTTTGGTTCGAGCAGTACTTC
TRBV11-2	.	TRBJ2-1	.	CASSPWGSSDGHFF	TGTGCCAGCAGCCCTTGGGGCAGTTCCGATGGGCACTTCTTC
TRBV4-2	.	TRBJ2-7	many	CASSQDSRPYEQYF	TGTGCCAGCAGCCAAGATTCTCGCCCCTACGAGCAGTACTTC
TRBV6-5	.	TRBJ2-6	many	CASSYSMGAWGANVLTF	TGTGCCAGCAGTTACTCGATGGGGGCGTGGGGGGCCAACGTCCTGACTTTC
TRBV5-1	.	TRBJ1-3	many	CASSFDGNTIYF	TGCGCCAGCAGCTTTGATGGAAACACCATATATTTT
TRBV28	.	TRBJ2-5	many	CASSLLDRSLQTQYF	TGTGCCAGCAGTTTACTTGACAGATCTTTGCAGACCCAGTACTTC
TRBV5-1	.	TRBJ2-1	.	CAGSFIGSRNEQFF	TGCGCCGGCAGCTTTATCGGGAGCAGAAATGAGCAGTTCTTC
TRBV6-1	TRBD2	TRBJ2-7	many	CASSEKAGAAEEQYF	TGTGCCAGCAGTGAAAAGGCGGGAGCCGCTGAGGAGCAGTACTTC
TRBV4-2	.	TRBJ2-2	.	CASSRAGAGELLF	TGTGCCAGCAGCCGGGCAGGGGCCGGGGAGCTGCTTTTT
TRBV29-1	.	TRBJ2-7	many	CSVEFPGDEQYF	TGCAGCGTTGAGTTCCCAGGGGACGAGCAGTACTTC
TRBV12-3/TRBV12-4	.	TRBJ1-2	.	CASSLCPVEEFGYIF	TGTGCCAGCAGTTTATGTCCAGTGGAGGAGTTTGGCTACATCTTC
TRBV29-1	.	TRBJ2-1	.	CSVMTSSYNEQFF	TGCAGCGTAATGACTAGCTCCTACAATGAGCAGTTCTTC
TRBV7-9	.	TRBJ1-1	.	CASSPVGNTEAFF	TGTGCCAGTTCTCCCGTTGGGAACACTGAAGCTTTCTTT
TRBV5-1	.	TRBJ2-5	.	CASSRGLRKETQYF	TGCGCCAGCAGCCGGGGACTCCGCAAAGAGACCCAGTACTTC
TRBV29-1	TRBD2	TRBJ2-3	.	CTVSERGITDTQYF	TGCACCGTGTCGGAGCGGGGGATCACAGATACGCAGTATTTT
TRBV3-1	.	TRBJ2-2	.	CASSPRQNTGELFF	TGTGCCAGCAGCCCACGACAGAACACCGGGGAACTGTTTTTT
TRBV6-1	TRBD2	TRBJ2-3	.	CASRGLTGVWRDTQYF	TGTGCCAGCAGGGGACTAACGGGAGTATGGCGGGATACGCAGTATTTT
TRBV29-1	TRBD1	TRBJ2-5	many	CSVSYRGGFQETQYF	TGCAGCGTTTCCTACAGGGGCGGTTTTCAAGAGACCCAGTACTTC
TRBV28	TRBD1	TRBJ2-5	many	CASNPGGRGETQYF	TGTGCCAGCAACCCTGGGGGCAGGGGGGAGACCCAGTACTTC
TRBV7-9	TRBD2	TRBJ2-1	.	CASSPTLAGGNEQFF	TGTGCCAGCAGCCCAACCCTAGCGGGGGGAAATGAGCAGTTCTTC
TRBV7-9	.	TRBJ2-2	once	CASSPQGTRANAGELFF	TGTGCCAGCAGCCCCCAGGGGACAAGGGCGAACGCCGGGGAGCTGTTTTTT
TRBV2	.	TRBJ1-2	.	CASSSRAGYTF	TGTGCCAGCAGTTCCAGGGCGGGCTACACCTTC
TRBV20-1	.	TRBJ2-3	.	CSARAPSKRTDTQYF	TGCAGTGCTAGAGCTCCCTCAAAACGCACAGATACGCAGTATTTT
TRBV4-1	TRBD2	TRBJ2-3	.	CASSQEVWAGGLSSYTDTQYF	TGCGCCAGCAGCCAAGAAGTATGGGCGGGAGGCCTCTCGTCCTACACTGATACGCAGTATTTT
TRBV6-1	TRBD1	TRBJ1-1	.	CPGRRDRDNTEAFF	TGTCCCGGCAGGCGGGACAGGGATAACACTGAAGCTTTCTTT
TRBV28	TRBD2	TRBJ2-1	.	CASTATSGRSTNERFF	TGTGCCAGCACCGCCACTAGCGGGAGATCTACTAATGAGCGGTTCTTC